Shown below are 26 T cell receptor beta chains from a single sample sequenced in a study of shared clonotypes between healthy human individuals. Method: immunoSEQ multiplex PCR; TCRdb's copy keeps in-frame clones and lacks some. The sample has 2 million to 2.5 million clones; 93% are singletons. Material for sequencing was naive CD4+ T cells from PBMCs. Stated subset: CD45RA+ positively selected. These receptors were taken from a man between 18 and 35 years old in good health. Some clones in this sample may be carry-over from other donors' samples.

This chain links TRBV30 with TRBJ1-3; D uncertain. V lost 2 bases and J lost 0, with 14 bases in between. Looked up from germline, CDR1 is GTSNPN and CDR2 is SVGIG (reference sequence). The CDR3 length is 16 residues. The CDR3 bases are TGTGCCTGGAGTCGGCCAGGAACCTCCTCTGGAAACACCATATATTTT. Its protein product is CAWSRPGTSSGNTIYF.

The gene calls are TRBV27 and TRBJ2-7; 7 positions agree with TRBD1. CDR1 and CDR2 (germline): MNHEY, SMNVEV (reference sequence). Trimming took 6 bases from V and 4 from J; bases not matched to a gene: 9. The CDR3 contains 14 residues. The DNA for the CDR3 is TGTGCCAGCAGCCGACGGACAGGCAGATACGAGCAGTACTTC. This codes for CASSRRTGRYEQYF.

CDR3 amino acids: CASSSRTGGINTGELFF. CDR3 DNA sequence: TGTGCCAGCAGCAGCCGGACAGGGGGCATTAACACCGGGGAGCTGTTTTTT. The chain has TRBV7-8 and TRBJ2-2; 11 nucleotides match TRBD1. The length of the CDR3 is 17 residues. V lost 5 bases, J lost 2 bases, and 7 bases stayed unmatched. Germline V lookup: CDR1 SGHVS, CDR2 FQNEAQ.

This chain links TRBV7-2 with TRBJ2-1; TRBD2 agrees at 9 bases. V lost 4 bases to trimming and J lost 11 bases; unmatched junction nucleotides: 12. The V gene's germline CDR1 is SGHTA and CDR2 FQGNSA. This CDR3 is built from 15 residues. CDR3 nucleotides: TGTGCCAGCAGCTCAGCGGGGGGATCTACAATGAAGCAGTTCTTC. It specifies CASSSAGGSTMKQFF.

The chain uses TRBV9 and TRBJ2-1, with 8 positions matching TRBD2. The V gene's germline CDR1 is SGDLS and CDR2 YYNGEE. The CDR3 loop spans 17 amino acids. V trimming: 0 bases; J trimming: 0 bases; junction bases outside the gene matches: 5. The CDR3 region is CASSVGSSGGSYNEQFF. DNA for the CDR3: TGTGCCAGCAGCGTAGGGTCAAGCGGGGGCTCCTACAATGAGCAGTTCTTC.

Turning to this clone: An end of the junction differs from the germline gene, which may be a read error. The chain recombines TRBV28 with TRBJ2-5; TRBD1 aligns across 7 bases. There are 15 residues in the CDR3. CDR1 MDHEN and CDR2 SYDVKM come from the germline V gene. CDR3: CASSSTGTVPRVWDF. Here the CDR3 DNA reads TGTGCCAGCAGCTCTACCGGGACAGTACCAAGAGTTTGGGACTTC.

This clone was observed once. J is TRBJ2-3 and V is TRBV5-1; D gene uncertain. The CDR3 extends over 13 amino acids. Germline CDR1 and CDR2: SGHRS and YFSETQ. V lost 3 bases, J lost 6 bases, and 11 bases lay in between. DNA for the CDR3: TGCGCCAGCAGCTCCAACCCCCAGGATACGCAGTATTTT. Translated, it gives CASSSNPQDTQYF.

This chain uses TRBV5-1 with TRBJ2-2, with 9 bases aligning to TRBD2. This CDR3 is 15 amino acids long. CDR1 is SGHRS, CDR2 YFSETQ, per germline. V was pared by 0 bases and J by 6 bases, with 3 bases of the junction left unmatched. The CDR3 DNA follows: TGCGCCAGCAGCTTGGTCGGGACTAGCTCCGGGGAGCTGTTTTTT. This gives the protein CASSLVGTSSGELFF. The variable domain in full, completed from reference TRBV5-1 and TRBJ2-2, reads KAGVTQTPRYLIKTRGQQVTLSCSPISGHRSVSWYQQTPGQGLQFLFEYFSETQRNKGNFPGRFSGRQFSNSRSEMNVSTLELGDSALYLCASSLVGTSSGELFFGEGSRLTVL.

For this clone: Additional DNA sequences in this sample encode the identical CDR3. The chain carries TRBV5-1 and TRBJ2-3; the D is unclear. V gave up 4 bases and J gave up 2 bases, with 5 bases separating them. Germline V lookup: CDR1 SGHRS, CDR2 YFSETQ. The CDR3 consists of 12 residues. The CDR3 spells CASSTNTDTQYF. The CDR3 DNA is TGCGCCAGCAGCACGAACACAGATACGCAGTATTTT.

The rearrangement joins TRBV5-1 to TRBJ1-2; D remains ambiguous. V shed 4 bases and J shed 4 bases, with 17 bases lying between them. CDR3 length: 15 residues. Looked up from germline, CDR1 is SGHRS and CDR2 is YFSETQ. This chain's CDR3 is CASSAGRPEPYGYTF. The CDR3 DNA sequence: TGCGCCAGCAGCGCGGGGAGGCCGGAGCCCTATGGCTACACCTTC.

This chain joins TRBV10-3 and TRBJ2-7; a possible D gene is TRBD1 (6 bases). The V gene's germline CDR1 is ENHRY and CDR2 SYGVKD. This CDR3 spans 14 amino acids. Deletions cut 5 bases from V and 1 base from J, with 12 bases between. The CDR3 sequence is CAISPTGQSYEQYF. The CDR3 DNA reads as TGTGCCATCAGTCCGACAGGACAATCCTACGAGCAGTACTTC.

The J gene is TRBJ2-7, the V gene TRBV4-3; the match to TRBD2 covers 9 bases. Germline CDR1 is LGHNA and CDR2 is YSLEER. The CDR3 consists of 16 residues. After removal of 1 base from V and 4 bases from J, the junction contained 8 bases not matched to a gene. CDR3 sequence reads: CASSQGWVAGEYEQYF. For the CDR3, the DNA is TGCGCCAGCAGCCAAGGGTGGGTAGCGGGAGAATACGAGCAGTACTTC.

Comment on this clone: At one boundary the junction diverges from the germline segment, which might be a read error. The rearrangement joins TRBV7-7 to TRBJ2-7; D gene unclear. CDR1 and CDR2 (germline): SSHAT, FNYEAQ (reference sequence). The CDR3 runs to 10 residues. The CDR3 DNA reads TGTGCCAGCAGCACCGGTATGCGGCGGTTC. Its translation is CASSTGMRRF. The complete variable domain, with remaining parts taken from reference TRBV7-7 and TRBJ2-7, reads GAGVSQSPRYKVTKRGQDVTLRCDPISSHATLYWYQQALGQGPEFLTYFNYEAQPDKSGLPSDRFSAERPEGSISTLTIQRTEQRDSAMYRCASSTGMRRFGPGTRLTVT.

The chain combines TRBV7-9 with TRBJ1-1; 10 bases agree with TRBD1. The CDR3 has 15 amino acids. V gave up 6 bases and J gave up 4 bases; unmatched junction bases: 8. CDR1 is SEHNR and CDR2 is FQNEAQ in the germline V gene (reference sequence). The CDR3 DNA reads TGTGCCAGCAGTCGAACGGGACAGGGGACCACTGAAGCTTTCTTT. Its translation is CASSRTGQGTTEAFF.

The J gene is TRBJ2-1, the V gene TRBV4-3; 7 nucleotides line up with TRBD2. The CDR3 loop spans 18 amino acids. Trimming at V came to 0 bases and at J to 5 bases, leaving 13 bases not matched to a gene. Germline-derived CDR1 and CDR2 are LGHNA and YSLEER. DNA for the CDR3: TGCGCCAGCAGCCAAGATGCCTGGGGCGCGGGAGTCGACAATGAGCAGTTCTTC. Translation gives CASSQDAWGAGVDNEQFF.

This clone was found once. The chain combines TRBV4-3 with TRBJ2-4; D perhaps matches TRBD1 (6 bases). CDR1 and CDR2 (germline): LGHNA, YSLEER. The CDR3 contains 15 residues. Trimming shortened V by 4 bases and J by 8 bases, and 18 bases separated the two germline ends. CDR3 protein: CASSLLGGGTDIQYF. Here the CDR3 DNA reads TGCGCCAGCAGCCTTCTCGGTGGGGGCACGGACATTCAGTACTTC.

With respect to this clone: The identical CDR3 is also encoded by other nucleotide sequences in the sample. The chain employs TRBV11-1 and TRBJ2-7; D may be TRBD1 or TRBD2 (5 bases each). Germline V lookup: CDR1 SGHAT, CDR2 FQDESV (reference sequence). This CDR3 region has 14 residues. Trimming left V 4 bases short and J 0 bases short, with 10 bases between. This CDR3 is CASSSLRGSYEQYF. The DNA of the CDR3 is TGTGCCAGCAGCTCCCTGAGGGGCTCCTACGAGCAGTACTTC.

CDR3 sequence (DNA): TGTGCCAGCAGCTTCGGGCGTAATGAAAAACTGTTTTTT. Protein: CASSFGRNEKLFF. The chain joins TRBV7-2 to TRBJ1-4; no definite D call. CDR1 is SGHTA, CDR2 FQGNSA, per germline. The CDR3 is 13 amino acids. V lost 3 bases to trimming and J lost 4 bases, with 6 bases between them.

This clone is a singleton in its sample. The rearrangement joins TRBV15 to TRBJ1-4; no reliable D call. Looked up from germline, CDR1 is LNHNV and CDR2 is YYDKDF (reference sequence). The CDR3 runs 14 residues. V lost 0 bases and J lost 7, with 9 bases in between. As DNA, the CDR3 is TGTGCCACCAGCAGAGAACTTACGACTGAAAAACTGTTTTTT. It specifies CATSRELTTEKLFF.

J is TRBJ2-1 and V is TRBV9; 9 bases agree with TRBD1. The V and J ends lost 3 bases and 6 bases, in that order; junction bases with no gene match: 16. Germline assignment: CDR1 SGDLS and CDR2 YYNGEE. This CDR3 is built from 18 residues. The CDR3 nucleotides are TGTGCCAGCAGCGCCCCTGGGGGGACAGGGAACTACGGCAATGAGCAGTTCTTC. This gives the protein CASSAPGGTGNYGNEQFF.

The V and J genes are TRBV5-1 and TRBJ2-1; a possible D gene is TRBD2 (6 bases). The CDR3 length is 14 residues. V was cut by 4 bases and J by 9 bases, with 17 bases left in between. Germline CDR1 is SGHRS and CDR2 is YFSETQ. The CDR3 DNA reads as TGCGCCAGCAGCACCCCCTCCTCGGAGGGTGAGCAGTTCTTC. It is translated as CASSTPSSEGEQFF.

This clone was recorded only once. The same CDR3 can be traced to other DNA sequences in this sample. V is TRBV20-1 and J is TRBJ2-7; no reliable D call. V shed 5 bases and J shed 4 bases, with 9 bases lying between them. The CDR3 contains 11 residues. Germline CDR1 is DFQATT and CDR2 is SNEGSKA (reference sequence). This CDR3 reads CSASDIYEQYF. Written as DNA, the CDR3 is TGCAGTGCTTCTGACATTTACGAGCAGTACTTC.

This clone is a singleton in its sample. This chain uses TRBV7-3 with TRBJ2-2, with D hard to call. The V and J ends lost 0 bases and 8 bases respectively, with 10 bases between them. The CDR3 totals 14 residues. Germline V gene lookup returns CDR1 SGHTA and CDR2 FQGTGA. CDR3 in DNA: TGTGCCAGCAGCTTAACCCGTTCGGTAGGGGAGCTGTTTTTT. Its protein is CASSLTRSVGELFF.

V usage is TRBV27 and J usage is TRBJ2-4; no clear D gene. The length of the CDR3 is 13 residues. Trimming pared 7 bases from V and 1 base from J, leaving 8 bases between. Per germline, CDR1 MNHEY and CDR2 SMNVEV (reference sequence). The CDR3 protein is CASTSGAKNIQYF. The CDR3 region has the DNA TGTGCCAGCACCTCCGGGGCCAAAAACATTCAGTACTTC.

V usage is TRBV29-1 and J usage is TRBJ2-5; the D is unclear. Germline CDR1 and CDR2: SQVTM and ANQGSEA. The CDR3 covers 12 residues. V was clipped by 8 bases and J by 5 bases, with 15 bases between them. The CDR3 DNA reads TGCAGCCATACCCAGCCGGCGGAGACCCAGTACTTC. This codes for CSHTQPAETQYF.

Only one count was recorded for this clone. The chain carries TRBV19 and TRBJ1-1; no clear D gene. The CDR3 covers 16 residues. The germline V gene encodes CDR1 LNHDA and CDR2 SQIVND (reference sequence). The V end lost 5 bases, the J end lost 0 bases, and 16 bases lay between the germline ends. The CDR3 nucleotides read TGTGCCAGTAGTGTTCTCCCGGACCTTATGAACACTGAAGCTTTCTTT. This sequence encodes CASSVLPDLMNTEAFF.